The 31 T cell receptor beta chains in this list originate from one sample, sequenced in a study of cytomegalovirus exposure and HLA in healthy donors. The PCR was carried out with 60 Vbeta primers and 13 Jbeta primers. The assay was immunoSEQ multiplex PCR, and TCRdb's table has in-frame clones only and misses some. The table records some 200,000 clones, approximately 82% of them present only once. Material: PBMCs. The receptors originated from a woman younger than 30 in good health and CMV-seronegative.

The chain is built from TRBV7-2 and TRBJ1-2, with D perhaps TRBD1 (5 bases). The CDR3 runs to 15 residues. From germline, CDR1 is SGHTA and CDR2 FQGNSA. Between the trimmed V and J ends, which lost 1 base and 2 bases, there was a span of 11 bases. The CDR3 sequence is CASSLDLGGNYGYTF. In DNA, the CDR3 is TGTGCCAGCAGCTTAGATCTGGGGGGGAACTATGGCTACACCTTC.

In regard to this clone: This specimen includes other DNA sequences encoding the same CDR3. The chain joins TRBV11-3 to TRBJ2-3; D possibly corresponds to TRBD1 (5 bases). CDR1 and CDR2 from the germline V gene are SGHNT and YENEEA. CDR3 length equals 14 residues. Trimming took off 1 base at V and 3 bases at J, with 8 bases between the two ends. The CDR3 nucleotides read TGTGCCAGCAGCTTAGCATCAGGGACAGATACGCAGTATTTT. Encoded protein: CASSLASGTDTQYF.

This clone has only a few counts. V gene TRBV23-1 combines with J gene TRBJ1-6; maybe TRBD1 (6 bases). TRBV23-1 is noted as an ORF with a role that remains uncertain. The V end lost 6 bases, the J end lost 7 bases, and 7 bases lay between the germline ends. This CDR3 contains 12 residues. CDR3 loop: CASSRGNSPLHF. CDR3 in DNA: TGCGCCAGCAGCAGGGGCAATTCACCCCTCCACTTT.

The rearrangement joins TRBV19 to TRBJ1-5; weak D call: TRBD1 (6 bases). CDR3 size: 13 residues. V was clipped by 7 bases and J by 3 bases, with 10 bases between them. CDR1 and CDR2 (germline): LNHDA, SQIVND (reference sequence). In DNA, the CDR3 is TGTGCCAGTACCGACAGGTTCAATCAGCCCCAGCATTTT. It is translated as CASTDRFNQPQHF.

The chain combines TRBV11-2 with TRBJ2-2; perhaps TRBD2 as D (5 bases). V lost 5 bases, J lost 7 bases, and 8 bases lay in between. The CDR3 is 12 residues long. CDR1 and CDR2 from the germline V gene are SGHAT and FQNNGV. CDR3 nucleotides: TGTGCCAGCAGCGTTCGGGGCGGGGAGCTGTTTTTT. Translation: CASSVRGGELFF. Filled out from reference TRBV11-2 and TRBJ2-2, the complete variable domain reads EAGVAQSPRYKIIEKRQSVAFWCNPISGHATLYWYQQILGQGPKLLIQFQNNGVVDDSQLPKDRFSAERLKGVDSTLKIQPAKLEDSAVYLCASSVRGGELFFGEGSRLTVL.

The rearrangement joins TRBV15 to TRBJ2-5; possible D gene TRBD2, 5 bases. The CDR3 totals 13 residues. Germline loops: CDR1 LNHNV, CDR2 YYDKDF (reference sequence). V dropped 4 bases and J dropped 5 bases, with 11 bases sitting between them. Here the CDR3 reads CATSTDRGETQYF. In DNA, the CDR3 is TGTGCCACCAGCACAGACCGAGGGGAGACCCAGTACTTC.

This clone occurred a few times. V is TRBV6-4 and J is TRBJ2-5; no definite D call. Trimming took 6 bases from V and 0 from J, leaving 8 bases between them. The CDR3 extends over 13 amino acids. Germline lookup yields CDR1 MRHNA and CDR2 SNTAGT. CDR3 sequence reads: CASSAEYQETQYF. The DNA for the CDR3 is TGTGCCAGCAGCGCGGAGTACCAAGAGACCCAGTACTTC.

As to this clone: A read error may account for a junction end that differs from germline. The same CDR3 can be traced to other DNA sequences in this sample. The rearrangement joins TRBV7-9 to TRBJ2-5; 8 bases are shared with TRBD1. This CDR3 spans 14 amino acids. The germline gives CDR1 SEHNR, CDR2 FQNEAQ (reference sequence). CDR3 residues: CASSTWTGQETQYF. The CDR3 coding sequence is TGCGCCAGCAGCACTTGGACAGGGCAAGAGACCCAGTACTTC.

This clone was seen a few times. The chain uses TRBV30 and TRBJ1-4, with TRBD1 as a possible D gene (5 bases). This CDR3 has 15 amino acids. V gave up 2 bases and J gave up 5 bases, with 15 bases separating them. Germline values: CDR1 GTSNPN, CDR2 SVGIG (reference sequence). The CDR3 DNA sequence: TGTGCCTGGAGTATCAGGACGGGGGTCAATGAAAAACTGTTTTTT. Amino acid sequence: CAWSIRTGVNEKLFF.

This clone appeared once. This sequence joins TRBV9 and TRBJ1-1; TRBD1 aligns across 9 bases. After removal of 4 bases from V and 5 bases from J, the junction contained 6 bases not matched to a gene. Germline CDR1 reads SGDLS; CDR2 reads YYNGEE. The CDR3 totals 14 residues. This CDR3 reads CASSSRTGETEAFF. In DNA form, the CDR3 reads TGTGCCAGCAGCTCTCGGACAGGGGAAACTGAAGCTTTCTTT.

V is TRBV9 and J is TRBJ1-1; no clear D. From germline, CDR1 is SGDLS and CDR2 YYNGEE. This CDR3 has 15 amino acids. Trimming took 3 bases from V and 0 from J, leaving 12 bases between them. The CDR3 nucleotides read TGTGCCAGCAGCGCGGCCGGGTCGGTGAACACTGAAGCTTTCTTT. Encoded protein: CASSAAGSVNTEAFF.

CDR3 sequence: CASSTGQYNEQFF. CDR3 nucleotides: TGTGCCAGCAGCACGGGACAGTACAATGAGCAGTTCTTC. This chain uses TRBV7-7 with TRBJ2-1, with 7 bases aligning to TRBD1. Germline CDR1 SSHAT, CDR2 FNYEAQ (reference sequence). The CDR3 length is 13 residues. V lost 5 bases to trimming and J lost 4 bases; unmatched junction nucleotides: 2.

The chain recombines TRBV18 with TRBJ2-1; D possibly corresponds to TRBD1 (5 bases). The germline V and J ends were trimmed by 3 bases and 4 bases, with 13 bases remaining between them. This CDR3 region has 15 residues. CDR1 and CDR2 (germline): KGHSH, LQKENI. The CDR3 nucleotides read TGTGCCAGCTCACCCGGTCAGGGCGCGTACAATGAGCAGTTCTTC. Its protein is CASSPGQGAYNEQFF.

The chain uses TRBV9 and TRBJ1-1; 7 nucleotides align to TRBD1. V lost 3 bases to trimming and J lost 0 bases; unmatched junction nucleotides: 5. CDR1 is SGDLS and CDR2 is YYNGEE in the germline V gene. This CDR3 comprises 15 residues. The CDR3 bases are TGTGCCAGCAGCGCCTCACAGGGGTTGAACACTGAAGCTTTCTTT. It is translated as CASSASQGLNTEAFF.

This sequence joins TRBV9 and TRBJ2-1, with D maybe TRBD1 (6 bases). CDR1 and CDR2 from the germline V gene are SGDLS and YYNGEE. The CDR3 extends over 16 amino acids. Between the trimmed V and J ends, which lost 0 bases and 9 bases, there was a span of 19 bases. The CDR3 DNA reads TGTGCCAGCAGCGTAGTCGCCGTTGTCAGGGGTTCTGAGCAGTTCTTC. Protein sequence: CASSVVAVVRGSEQFF. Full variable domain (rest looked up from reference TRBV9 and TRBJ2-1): DSGVTQTPKHLITATGQRVTLRCSPRSGDLSVYWYQQSLDQGLQFLIQYYNGEERAKGNILERFSAQQFPDLHSELNLSSLELGDSALYFCASSVVAVVRGSEQFFGPGTRLTVL.

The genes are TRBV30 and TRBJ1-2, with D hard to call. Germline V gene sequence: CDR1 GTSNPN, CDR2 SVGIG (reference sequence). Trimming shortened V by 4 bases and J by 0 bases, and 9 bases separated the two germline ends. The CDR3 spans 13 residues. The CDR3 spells CAWTREANYGYTF. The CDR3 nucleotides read TGTGCCTGGACGAGGGAGGCTAACTATGGCTACACCTTC.

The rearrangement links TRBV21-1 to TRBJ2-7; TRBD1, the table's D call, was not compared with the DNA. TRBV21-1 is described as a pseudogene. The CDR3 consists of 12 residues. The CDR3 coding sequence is TGTGCCAGCAGCAAAGGTCTGGGCGAGCAGTACGTC. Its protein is CASSKGLGEQYV.

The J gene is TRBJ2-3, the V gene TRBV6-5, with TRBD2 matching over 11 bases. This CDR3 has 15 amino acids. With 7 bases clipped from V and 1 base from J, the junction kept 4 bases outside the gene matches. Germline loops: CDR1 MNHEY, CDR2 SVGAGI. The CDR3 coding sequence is TGTGCCAGCAACCAACTAGCGGGAGGCACAGATACGCAGTATTTT. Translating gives CASNQLAGGTDTQYF.

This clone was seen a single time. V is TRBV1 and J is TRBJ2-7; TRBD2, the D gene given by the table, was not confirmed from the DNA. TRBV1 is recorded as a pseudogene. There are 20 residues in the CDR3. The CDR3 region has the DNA TGCACCAGCAGCCACCCAATGACCGGGACTAGCGGGAGAGTACCCTACGAGCAGTACGTC. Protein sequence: CTSSHPMTGTSGRVPYEQYV.

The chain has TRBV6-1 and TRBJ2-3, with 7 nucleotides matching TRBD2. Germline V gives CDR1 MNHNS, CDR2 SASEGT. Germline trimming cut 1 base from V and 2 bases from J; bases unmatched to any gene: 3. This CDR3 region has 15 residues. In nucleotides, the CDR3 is TGTGCCAGCAGTGAAGGGGGGGGACTCACAGATACGCAGTATTTT. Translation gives CASSEGGGLTDTQYF.

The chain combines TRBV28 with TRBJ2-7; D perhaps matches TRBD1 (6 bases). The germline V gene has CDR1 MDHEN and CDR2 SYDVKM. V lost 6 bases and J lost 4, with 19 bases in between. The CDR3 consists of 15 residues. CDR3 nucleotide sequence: TGTGCCAGCAGCGTTGAGGGCAGGGGTAGGTACGAGCAGTACTTC. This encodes CASSVEGRGRYEQYF. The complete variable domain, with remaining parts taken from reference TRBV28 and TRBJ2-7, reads DVKVTQSSRYLVKRTGEKVFLECVQDMDHENMFWYRQDPGLGLRLIYFSYDVKMKEKGDIPEGYSVSREKKERFSLILESASTNQTSMYLCASSVEGRGRYEQYFGPGTRLTVT.

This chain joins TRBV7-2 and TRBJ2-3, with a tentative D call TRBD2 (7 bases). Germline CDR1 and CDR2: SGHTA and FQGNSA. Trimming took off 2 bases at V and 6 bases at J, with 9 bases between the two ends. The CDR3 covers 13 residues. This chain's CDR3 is CASSLKGGDTQYF. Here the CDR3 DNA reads TGTGCCAGCAGCTTAAAGGGGGGGGATACGCAGTATTTT.

CDR3 loop: CASSPGVREKLFF. The DNA of the CDR3 is TGTGCCAGCAGCCCAGGGGTCAGAGAAAAACTGTTTTTT. V usage is TRBV7-8 and J usage is TRBJ1-4; possible D gene TRBD1, 6 bases. V was clipped by 5 bases and J by 8 bases, with 12 bases between them. The germline CDR1 and CDR2 sequences are SGHVS and FQNEAQ. This CDR3 region has 13 residues.

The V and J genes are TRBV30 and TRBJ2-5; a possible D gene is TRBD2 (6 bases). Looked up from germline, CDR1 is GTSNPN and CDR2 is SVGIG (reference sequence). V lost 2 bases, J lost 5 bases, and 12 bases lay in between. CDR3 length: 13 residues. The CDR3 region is CAWSRGLMETQYF. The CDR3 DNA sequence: TGTGCCTGGAGTCGGGGACTCATGGAGACCCAGTACTTC.

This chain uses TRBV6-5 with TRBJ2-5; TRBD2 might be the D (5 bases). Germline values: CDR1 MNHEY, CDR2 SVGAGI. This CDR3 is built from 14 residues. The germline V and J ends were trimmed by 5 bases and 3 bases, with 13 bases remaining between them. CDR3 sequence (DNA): TGTGCCAGCAGTGCGGGTCAGCTCAAAGAGACCCAGTACTTC. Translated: CASSAGQLKETQYF.

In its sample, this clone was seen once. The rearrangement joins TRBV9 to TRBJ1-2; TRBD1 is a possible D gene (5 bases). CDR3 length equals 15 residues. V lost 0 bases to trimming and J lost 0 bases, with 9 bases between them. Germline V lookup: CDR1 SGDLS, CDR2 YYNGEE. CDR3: CASSVGGHSNYGYTF. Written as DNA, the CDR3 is TGTGCCAGCAGCGTAGGCGGACACTCTAACTATGGCTACACCTTC.

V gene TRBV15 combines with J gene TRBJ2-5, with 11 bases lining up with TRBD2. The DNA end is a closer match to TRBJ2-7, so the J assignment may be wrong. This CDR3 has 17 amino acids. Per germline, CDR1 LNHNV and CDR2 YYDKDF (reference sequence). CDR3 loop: CATSRDLLAGGSYEQYF. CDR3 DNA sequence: TGTGCCACCAGCAGAGATCTCCTAGCGGGAGGCTCCTACGAGCAGTACTTC.

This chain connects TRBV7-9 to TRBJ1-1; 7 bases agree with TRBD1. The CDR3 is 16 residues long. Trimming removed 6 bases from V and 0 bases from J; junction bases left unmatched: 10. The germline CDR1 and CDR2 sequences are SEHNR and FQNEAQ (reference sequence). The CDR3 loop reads CASRSSSTGVNTEAFF. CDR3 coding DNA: TGTGCCAGCAGAAGTTCTAGCACAGGGGTGAACACTGAAGCTTTCTTT.

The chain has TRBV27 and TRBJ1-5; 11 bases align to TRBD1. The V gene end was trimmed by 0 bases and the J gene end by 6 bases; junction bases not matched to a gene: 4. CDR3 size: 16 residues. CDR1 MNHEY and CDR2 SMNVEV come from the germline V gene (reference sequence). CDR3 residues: CASSLSGQGVGQPQHF. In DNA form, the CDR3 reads TGTGCCAGCAGTTTATCGGGACAGGGGGTAGGTCAGCCCCAGCATTTT.

This CDR3 reads CAISEGGGVNYGYTF. The CDR3 coding sequence is TGTGCCATCAGTGAAGGGGGCGGAGTTAACTATGGCTACACCTTC. The chain carries TRBV10-3 and TRBJ1-2; 7 bases agree with TRBD1. V trimming: 3 bases; J trimming: 1 base; junction bases outside the gene matches: 5. CDR1 ENHRY and CDR2 SYGVKD come from the germline V gene. This CDR3 comprises 15 residues.

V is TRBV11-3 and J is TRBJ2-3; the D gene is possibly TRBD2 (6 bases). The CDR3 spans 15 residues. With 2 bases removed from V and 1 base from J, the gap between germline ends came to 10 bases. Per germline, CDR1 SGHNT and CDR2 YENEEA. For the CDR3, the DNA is TGTGCCAGCAGCTTACTGCCGGGAGGCACAGATACGCAGTATTTT. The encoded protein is CASSLLPGGTDTQYF. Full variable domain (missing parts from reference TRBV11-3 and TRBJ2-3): EAGVVQSPRYKIIEKKQPVAFWCNPISGHNTLYWYLQNLGQGPELLIRYENEEAVDDSQLPKDRFSAERLKGVDSTLKIQPAELGDSAVYLCASSLLPGGTDTQYFGPGTRLTVL.